One and the same sample provided the 2 T cell receptor beta chains below, sequenced in a study of T cells in Graves' hyperthyroidism and ophthalmopathy. Amplification targeted TCR beta CDR3 regions from RNA transcripts. An initial round of RT-PCR targeting the TCR CDR3 relied on the HTBI primer set. Each CDR3 protein is one row after TCRdb ran MiXCR on the multiplex PCR reads. The sample carries under 400,000 distinct CDR3 sequences, roughly 15% recorded once. Sequenced sample: blood. The receptor source for this set is a woman aged 60-75 years with Graves' ophthalmopathy.

This clonotype was counted ten times or more. V and J are TRBV7-2 and TRBJ2-7, with 10 bases aligning to TRBD2. The junction had 6 bases not matched to a gene; V was cut back by 1 base and J by 3 bases. CDR1 and CDR2 (germline): SGHTA, FQGNSA. The CDR3 extends over 16 amino acids. The CDR3 sequence is CASSLGSGRAHYEQYF. The CDR3 bases are TGTGCCAGCAGCTTAGGGAGCGGGAGGGCCCACTACGAGCAGTACTTC.

This clonotype occurred many times. The rearrangement links TRBV28 to TRBJ2-7; D not certain. From germline, CDR1 is MDHEN and CDR2 SYDVKM. V was clipped by 7 bases and J by 3 bases, with 10 bases between them. The CDR3 totals 12 residues. The CDR3 reads CASTLKGYEQYF. CDR3 in DNA: TGTGCCAGCACCCTGAAGGGCTACGAGCAGTACTTC.